This record concerns one T cell receptor beta chain sequence. Its antigen is not identified. The sample is drawn from a study of shared clonotypes between healthy human individuals. Study-wide results and limits: Generally, naive subsets (rather than memory subsets) showed larger estimated richness. Specimens sampled were limited to blood, with tissue repertoires likely differing.

Once extracted for a subset, genomic DNA was divided evenly among several immunoSEQ plates. Sequenced by immunoSEQ multiplex PCR; TCRdb stores in-frame clones only, minus some. The repertoire consists of 1,500,000 or so clones, with around 98.5% occurring once and the leading ten covering about 0.34%. Germline V gene lookup returns CDR1 SGDLS and CDR2 YYNGEE. V lost 3 bases to trimming and J lost 1 base, with 13 bases between them. The CDR3 extends over 15 amino acids. This chain uses TRBV9 with TRBJ1-1; possible D gene TRBD1, 5 bases. The sample consisted of naive CD4+ T cells sorted from blood. Subset denoted: CD45RA+ positively selected. The source is a man aged 25 to 40 in good health. CDR3 residues: CASSAMDIRNTEAFF. CDR3 bases: TGTGCCAGCAGCGCCATGGACATACGGAACACTGAAGCTTTCTTT.